The TCR beta chain under discussion was sequenced for a study of cytomegalovirus exposure and HLA in healthy donors. On the study more broadly: Early released data comprised around 85 million unique TCRs from HLA-typed donors. Broader study findings: As a later analysis showed, a missense DCLRE1C variant was linked to trimming of TCR beta V- and J-genes. Several of the most significant clusters appeared, in a later analysis, to be linked to common viral pathogens. Productive status was seen about 87% or about 30% of the time for most TCR beta V segments in an earlier analysis.

Amplification used 60 Vbeta primers and 13 Jbeta primers. Libraries were prepared by immunoSEQ multiplex PCR; TCRdb keeps only in-frame clonotypes and omits some of them. The listing contains approximately 40,000 clones. Trimming at V came to 5 bases and at J to 2 bases, leaving 9 bases not matched to a gene. Germline assignment: CDR1 MNHNS and CDR2 SASEGT. CDR3 size: 15 residues. Details on this clone: Its antigen is as yet unknown.

The sequence came from a human donor in good health. The specimen sequenced was PBMCs. The V call is TRBV6-1, the J call TRBJ2-7; 7 bases align to TRBD1. CDR3: CASSPDDRDTYEQYF. CDR3 in DNA: TGTGCCAGCAGTCCAGACGACAGGGACACCTACGAGCAGTACTTC.